The 14 T cell receptor beta chains reported below all come from one sample, sequenced in a study of CD4 T cells in relation to SARS-CoV-2 and coronaviruses. The protocol was immunoSEQ multiplex PCR, while the TCRdb copy is restricted to in-frame clones and leaves out a portion. Among roughly 16,000 clones listed, around three quarters were seen once. CD4+ T cells from unexposed donors were obtained before the COVID-19 pandemic (2011-2018). After ten to eleven days of culture, CD4+ T cells were isolated. For these receptors, no antigen is known. Sequenced input: CD4+ T cells from PBMCs, cultured in vitro. Receptor source: a human donor in good health.

This rearrangement joins TRBV27 to TRBJ2-1; D gene uncertain. The V and J ends lost 6 bases and 5 bases respectively, with 14 bases between them. Germline lookup yields CDR1 MNHEY and CDR2 SMNVEV (reference sequence). The CDR3 extends over 14 amino acids. The chain's CDR3 is CASSLGLINNEQFF. DNA of the CDR3: TGTGCCAGCAGCCTGGGTCTAATCAACAATGAGCAGTTCTTC.

The rearrangement joins TRBV5-1 to TRBJ2-7; D uncertain. V was trimmed by 1 base and J by 6 bases, leaving 5 bases between them. This CDR3 is built from 11 residues. Germline V lookup: CDR1 SGHRS, CDR2 YFSETQ. CDR3 sequence: CASSLLGEQYF. The CDR3 DNA reads as TGCGCCAGCAGCTTGCTTGGCGAGCAGTACTTC.

V gene TRBV9 combines with J gene TRBJ1-3, with 8 bases lining up with TRBD1. There are 17 residues in the CDR3. Germline CDR1 is SGDLS and CDR2 is YYNGEE. Trimming took 3 bases from V and 1 from J; bases not matched to a gene: 9. Written as DNA, the CDR3 is TGTGCCAGCAGCGATCGACAGGGGAGGAGGTCTGGAAACACCATATATTTT. Protein: CASSDRQGRRSGNTIYF.

The chain couples TRBV18 to TRBJ1-1; maybe TRBD1 (6 bases). With 0 bases removed from V and 1 base from J, the gap between germline ends came to 18 bases. From germline, CDR1 is KGHSH and CDR2 LQKENI. CDR3 length: 18 residues. In DNA, the CDR3 is TGTGCCAGCTCACCACCGCGGACAGTATCAGTGACGAACACTGAAGCTTTCTTT. It yields the protein CASSPPRTVSVTNTEAFF.

This chain connects TRBV5-4 to TRBJ2-7; 14 positions match TRBD2. CDR3 size: 15 residues. The J segment lost 3 bases and the V segment lost 3 bases, leaving 2 bases of the junction unmatched. Germline CDR1 SGHNT, CDR2 YYREEE (reference sequence). In DNA, the CDR3 is TGTGCCAGCAGCTCCGGGACTAGCGGGGGCTACGAGCAGTACTTC. Amino acids: CASSSGTSGGYEQYF.

This clone is a singleton in its sample. The chain links TRBV28 to TRBJ2-7, with 8 bases matching TRBD2. The V gene's germline CDR1 is MDHEN and CDR2 SYDVKM. The V segment lost 5 bases and the J segment 7 bases; nucleotides outside the gene matches: 13. CDR3 length equals 15 residues. The CDR3 nucleotides read TGTGCCAGCAGTAACCGAGCGGGAGATGGTGGGGAGCAGTACTTC. Translating it yields CASSNRAGDGGEQYF.

The CDR3 sequence is CASSFVGDTQYF. CDR3 coding DNA: TGTGCCAGCAGCTTTGTGGGAGATACGCAGTATTTT. The V call is TRBV7-3, the J call TRBJ2-3; D remains ambiguous. This CDR3 spans 12 amino acids. CDR1 SGHTA and CDR2 FQGTGA come from the germline V gene. Deletions cut 3 bases from V and 5 bases from J, with 6 bases between.

The V call is TRBV4-1, the J call TRBJ1-2, with unresolved D. Per the germline V gene, CDR1 is MGHRA and CDR2 is YSYEKL. CDR3 length: 15 residues. The V and J ends lost 1 base and 4 bases respectively, with 13 bases between them. DNA of the CDR3: TGCGCCAGCAGCCAAGGGTCAGGTCCACCCTATGGCTACACCTTC. Protein product: CASSQGSGPPYGYTF.

This chain uses TRBV15 with TRBJ1-4; possible D gene TRBD1, 6 bases. V was shortened by 3 bases and J by 7 bases, with 15 bases between the two germline ends. The CDR3 extends over 15 amino acids. Germline values: CDR1 LNHNV, CDR2 YYDKDF (reference sequence). CDR3 loop: CATSSLRGFSEKLFF. For the CDR3, the DNA is TGTGCCACCAGCAGTCTCAGGGGATTCAGTGAAAAACTGTTTTTT. Drawing the rest from reference TRBV15 and TRBJ1-4, the complete variable domain is DAMVIQNPRYQVTQFGKPVTLSCSQTLNHNVMYWYQQKSSQAPKLLFHYYDKDFNNEADTPDNFQSRRPNTSFCFLDIRSPGLGDTAMYLCATSSLRGFSEKLFFGSGTQLSVL.

The V gene is TRBV29-1, the J gene TRBJ2-1, with TRBD2 matching 10 bases. In germline, CDR1 is SQVTM, CDR2 ANQGSEA. The CDR3 is 17 amino acids. V trimming: 1 base; J trimming: 9 bases; junction bases outside the gene matches: 15. The chain's CDR3 is CSVEGLGLADPGSEQFF. The CDR3 bases are TGCAGCGTTGAAGGTCTTGGACTAGCGGACCCCGGTAGTGAGCAGTTCTTC.

The count of this clone is one. The gene calls are TRBV6-5 and TRBJ1-1; D unresolved. V was clipped by 3 bases and J by 4 bases, with 15 bases between them. This CDR3 comprises 15 residues. Germline V gives CDR1 MNHEY, CDR2 SVGAGI. The CDR3 loop reads CASSYTGAGGTEAFF. The CDR3 nucleotides are TGTGCCAGCAGTTATACGGGAGCGGGAGGCACTGAAGCTTTCTTT.

This chain links TRBV5-4 with TRBJ2-1, with 11 bases fitting TRBD1. CDR1 SGHNT and CDR2 YYREEE come from the germline V gene (reference sequence). The length of the CDR3 is 15 residues. V dropped 0 bases and J dropped 9; count of bases not matched to a gene: 5. This CDR3 is CASSLAGTGGAEQFF. The CDR3 DNA sequence: TGTGCCAGCAGCTTGGCCGGGACAGGGGGAGCTGAGCAGTTCTTC.

In DNA form, the CDR3 reads TGTGCCAGCAGCTTGGAGGCAGGGTTGTCACCCCTCCACTTT. Residues: CASSLEAGLSPLHF. The chain is built from TRBV5-5 and TRBJ1-6; D perhaps matches TRBD1 (5 bases). Germline CDR1 and CDR2: SGHKS and YYEKEE (reference sequence). This CDR3 region has 14 residues. The ends were cut back, 0 bases at V and 10 bases at J, with 11 bases in the middle.

The V call is TRBV6-5, the J call TRBJ2-1, with a possible D match to TRBD1 (5 bases). Germline V gene data show CDR1 as MNHEY and CDR2 as SVGAGI. CDR3 length equals 16 residues. With 4 bases removed from V and 0 bases from J, the gap between germline ends came to 13 bases. The CDR3 protein is CASSSPGLGSYNEQFF. CDR3 DNA: TGTGCCAGCAGTTCCCCAGGGCTAGGCTCCTACAATGAGCAGTTCTTC.